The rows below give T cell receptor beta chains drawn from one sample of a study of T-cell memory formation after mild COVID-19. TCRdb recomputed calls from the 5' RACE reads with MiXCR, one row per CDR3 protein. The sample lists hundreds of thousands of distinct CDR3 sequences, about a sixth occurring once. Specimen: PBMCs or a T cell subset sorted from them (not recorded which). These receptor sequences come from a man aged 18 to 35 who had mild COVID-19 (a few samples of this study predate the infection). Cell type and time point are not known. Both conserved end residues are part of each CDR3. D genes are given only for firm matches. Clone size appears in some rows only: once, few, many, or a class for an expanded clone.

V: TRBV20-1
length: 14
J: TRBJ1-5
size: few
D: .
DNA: TGCAGTGCGCTTAACAGGGATAGCAATCAGCCCCAGCATTTT
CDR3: CSALNRDSNQPQHF

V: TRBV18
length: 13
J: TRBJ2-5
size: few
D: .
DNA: TGTGCCAGCTCCCCCCGGCAGAAAGAGACCCAGTACTTC
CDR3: CASSPRQKETQYF

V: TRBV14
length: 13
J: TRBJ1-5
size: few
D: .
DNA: TGTGCCAGCAGCCAAGCAGGCGGGCAGCCCCAGCATTTT
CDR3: CASSQAGGQPQHF

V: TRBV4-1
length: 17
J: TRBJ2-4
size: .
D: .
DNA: TGCGCCAGCAGCCAAGGAGGGGCCCGAGGGGCCAAAAACATTCAGTACTTC
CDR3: CASSQGGARGAKNIQYF

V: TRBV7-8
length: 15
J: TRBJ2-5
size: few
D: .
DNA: TGTGCCATCTGGATTGTGAGCTCAGGGGCGGAGGCCCAGTACTTC
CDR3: CAIWIVSSGAEAQYF

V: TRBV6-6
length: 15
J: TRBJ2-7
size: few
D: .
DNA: TGTGCCAGCAGTTATACAGGCCGTTCCTCCTACGAGCAGTACTTC
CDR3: CASSYTGRSSYEQYF

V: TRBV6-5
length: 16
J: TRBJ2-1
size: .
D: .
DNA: TGTGCCAGCAGTTACTCGAGGGGTTTCCCTATCAATGAGCAGTTCTTC
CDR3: CASSYSRGFPINEQFF

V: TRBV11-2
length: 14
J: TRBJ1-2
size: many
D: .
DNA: TGTGCCAGCAGCTTAGAACAGGGAGGCTATGGCTACACCTTC
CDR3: CASSLEQGGYGYTF

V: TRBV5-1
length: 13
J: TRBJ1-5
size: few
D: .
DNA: TGCGCCAGCAGAAATAGTCCTAATCAGCCCCAGCATTTT
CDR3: CASRNSPNQPQHF

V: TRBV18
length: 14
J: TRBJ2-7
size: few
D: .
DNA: TGTGCCAGCTCACCAGGGACCCCCCCCGCCGAGCAGTACTTC
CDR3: CASSPGTPPAEQYF

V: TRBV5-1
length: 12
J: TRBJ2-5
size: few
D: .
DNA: TGCGCCAGCGCCGGGAATCAAGAGACCCAGTACTTC
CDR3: CASAGNQETQYF

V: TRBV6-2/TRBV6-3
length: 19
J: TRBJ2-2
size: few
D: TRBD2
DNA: TGTGCCAGTAGCAAGCGGGCAGCTTACGGGGGGACCGGCACCGGGGAGCTGTTTTTT
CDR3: CASSKRAAYGGTGTGELFF

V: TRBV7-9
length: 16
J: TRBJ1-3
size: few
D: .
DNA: TGTGCCAGCAGCCCCCCGGGACGGATCTCTGGAAACACCATATATTTT
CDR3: CASSPPGRISGNTIYF

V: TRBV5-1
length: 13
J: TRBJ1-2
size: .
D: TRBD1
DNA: TGCGCCAGCAGCACCGGACAGGGGGATGGCTACACCTTC
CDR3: CASSTGQGDGYTF

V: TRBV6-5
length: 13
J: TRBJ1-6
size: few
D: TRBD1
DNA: TGTGCCAGCAACGACAGGGGAGGTTCACCCCTCCACTTT
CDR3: CASNDRGGSPLHF

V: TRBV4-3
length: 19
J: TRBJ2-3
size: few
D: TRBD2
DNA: TGCGCCAGCAGCGAAGCCCCAGCGGGGGCCCGACGAGACACAGATACGCAGTATTTT
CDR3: CASSEAPAGARRDTDTQYF

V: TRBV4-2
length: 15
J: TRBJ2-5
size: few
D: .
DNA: TGTGCCAGCAGCCAAGCGACAGAAGAACAAGAGACCCAGTACTTC
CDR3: CASSQATEEQETQYF

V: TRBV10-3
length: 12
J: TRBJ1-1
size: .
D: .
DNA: TGTGCCACCAAAACTGGGGACACTGAAGCTTTCTTT
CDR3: CATKTGDTEAFF

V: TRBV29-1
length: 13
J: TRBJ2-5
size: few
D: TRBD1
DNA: TGCAGCGTTGACGGACAGGCGCAAGAGACCCAGTACTTC
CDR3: CSVDGQAQETQYF

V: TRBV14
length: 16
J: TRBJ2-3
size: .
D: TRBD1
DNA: TGTGCCAGCAGCCAATACAGGGGGCTCGGGACAGATACGCAGTATTTT
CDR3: CASSQYRGLGTDTQYF

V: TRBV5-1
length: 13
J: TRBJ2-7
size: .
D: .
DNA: TGCGCCAGTACGGACGGTGGCGACTACGAGCAGTACTTC
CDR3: CASTDGGDYEQYF

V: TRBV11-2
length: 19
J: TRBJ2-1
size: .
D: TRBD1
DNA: TGTGCCAGCAGCCCCTCAGGGGGGACAGGGGGCGCGAGCGACAATGAGCAGTTCTTC
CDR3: CASSPSGGTGGASDNEQFF

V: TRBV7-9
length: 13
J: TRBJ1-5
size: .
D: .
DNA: TGTGCCAGCAGCTTGCAGGGTGCCCAGCCCCAGCATTTT
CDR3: CASSLQGAQPQHF

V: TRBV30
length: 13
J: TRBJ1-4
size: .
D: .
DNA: TGTGCCTGGAGTGTCGGTGCTAATGAAAAACTGTTTTTT
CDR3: CAWSVGANEKLFF

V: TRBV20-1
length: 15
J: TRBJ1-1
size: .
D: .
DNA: TGCAGTGCTAGAGATCCGGCGGGGGAGGGGACTGAAGCTTTCTTT
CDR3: CSARDPAGEGTEAFF